This T cell receptor beta chain emerged from a study of regulatory T cells in long-lasting Graves disease. The table lists this clonotype with many counts. This sample's time point: newly diagnosed GD, antithyroid drugs for less than 3 months. Following extraction of RNA from PBMCs, that RNA was used to make the TCR library. The CDR3 runs to 15 residues. CDR1 and CDR2 (germline): SGHAT, FQNNGV. The V and J ends lost 2 bases and 3 bases respectively, with 11 bases between them. iRepertoire HTBI primers and Arm-PCR of CDR3 regions built TCR beta libraries. TCRdb re-called the multiplex PCR reads through MiXCR, storing one row per CDR3 protein. The sample has 560,000 or so distinct CDR3 sequences; 15% to 20% are singletons. The same sample was also studied in work on T cells in Graves' hyperthyroidism and ophthalmopathy.

The rearrangement links TRBV11-2 to TRBJ1-5; D may be TRBD1 (5 bases). The TCR originated in a man younger than 35 with Graves disease. This sample comprised peripheral blood mononuclear cells (PBMCs), obtained at new diagnosis, from a patient treated with antithyroid drugs. The CDR3: CASSLNSGANQPQHF. CDR3 bases: TGTGCCAGCAGCTTAAACAGTGGGGCCAATCAGCCCCAGCATTTT.